This passage covers 4 T cell receptor beta chains from one sample sequenced in a study of blood T cell repertoires in COVID-19. Sequenced by immunoSEQ multiplex PCR; TCRdb stores in-frame clones only, minus some. The sample lists approximately 42,000 clones; more than 75% were seen once. Material: peripheral blood. These receptors were taken from a man aged 80 or over with acute or convalescent COVID-19.

The chain links TRBV2 to TRBJ1-3; D perhaps matches TRBD1 (6 bases). In germline, CDR1 is SNHLY, CDR2 FYNNEI. The CDR3 is 14 amino acids. V was cut by 8 bases and J by 4 bases, with 15 bases left in between. CDR3 sequence reads: CASSLGQSGNTIYF. CDR3 nucleotide sequence: TGTGCCAGCTCACTAGGACAGTCCGGAAACACCATATATTTT. The complete variable domain, with remaining parts taken from reference TRBV2 and TRBJ1-3, reads EPEVTQTPSHQVTQMGQEVILRCVPISNHLYFYWYRQILGQKVEFLVSFYNNEISEKSEIFDDQFSVERPDGSNFTLKIRSTKLEDSAMYFCASSLGQSGNTIYFGEGSWLTVV.

The V gene is TRBV5-1, the J gene TRBJ2-2; 7 bases align to TRBD1. The CDR3 length is 15 residues. The V segment lost 1 base and the J segment 3 bases; nucleotides outside the gene matches: 3. The germline gives CDR1 SGHRS, CDR2 YFSETQ. In DNA form, the CDR3 reads TGCGCCAGCAGCTTGAGGGGGCGCGACACCGGGGAGCTGTTTTTT. Its translation is CASSLRGRDTGELFF.

The CDR3 loop reads CASSQVALVSYEQYF. CDR3 nucleotide sequence: TGCGCCAGCAGCCAAGTCGCGCTAGTCTCCTACGAGCAGTACTTC. V gene TRBV4-1 combines with J gene TRBJ2-7; D is unclear. CDR1 MGHRA and CDR2 YSYEKL come from the germline V gene. This CDR3 region has 15 residues. The germline V and J ends were trimmed by 1 base and 0 bases, with 10 bases remaining between them.

The gene calls are TRBV5-6 and TRBJ1-1; D uncertain. Trimming took 7 bases from V and 1 from J, leaving 14 bases between them. The CDR3 covers 14 residues. Germline V gene lookup returns CDR1 SGHDT and CDR2 YYEEEE. The CDR3 protein is CASRRLLGNTEAFF. The CDR3 bases are TGTGCCAGCCGACGCCTTCTAGGGAACACTGAAGCTTTCTTT.